This is a list of T cell receptor beta chains from one sample in a study of OX40 agonist ivuxolimab in advanced cancers. The data were produced by immunoSEQ multiplex PCR, yet TCRdb's version contains in-frame clones alone and is incomplete. The top ten clones hold approximately 4.2% of a sample with tens of thousands of clones, around 90% of them seen once. Sequences were derived from CD4+ or CD8+ T cells sorted from blood, sampled in a trial of the OX40 agonist ivuxolimab. The source of these receptors is an adult with an advanced solid tumor such as melanoma, head and neck, liver or kidney cancer. The CDR3 runs from the conserved cysteine through the conserved F or W. The D gene is left open where the match is weak. The size of a clone is reported for some rows only, either as once, few or many, or as a class for expanded clones.

D	V	size	J	CDR3	DNA
NA	TRBV28	NA	TRBJ2-7	CASSRRAWEYEQYF	TGTGCCAGCAGTAGGAGGGCTTGGGAATACGAGCAGTACTTC
NA	TRBV28	NA	TRBJ2-7	CASSPGTGTYEQYF	TGTGCCAGCAGTCCCGGGACTGGCACCTACGAGCAGTACTTC
NA	TRBV7-6	NA	TRBJ2-6	CASSQPESGANVLTF	TGTGCCAGCAGCCAACCGGAGTCTGGGGCCAACGTCCTGACTTTC
NA	TRBV28	NA	TRBJ2-1	CASSFIGDKYNEQFF	TGTGCCAGCAGTTTTATAGGAGACAAGTACAATGAGCAGTTCTTC
NA	TRBV11-3	NA	TRBJ2-7	CASSLGPTYEQYF	TGTGCCAGCAGCTTAGGACCCACCTACGAGCAGTACTTC
NA	TRBV6-5	few	TRBJ2-7	CASSYSDGARQYF	TGTGCCAGCAGTTACTCGGACGGGGCGCGGCAGTACTTC
TRBD1	TRBV4-2	NA	TRBJ1-2	CASSQEVPGGNYGYTF	TGTGCCAGCAGCCAAGAGGTGCCAGGGGGGAACTATGGCTACACCTTC
TRBD2	TRBV28	NA	TRBJ2-7	CASSSYGLAGDRYF	TGTGCCAGCAGTTCATACGGACTAGCGGGAGATCGGTACTTC
TRBD1	TRBV28	NA	TRBJ2-5	CASSQRQGRSETQYF	TGTGCCAGCAGCCAACGACAGGGGAGATCAGAGACCCAGTACTTC
NA	TRBV4-2	NA	TRBJ2-7	CASSQEQELDYEQYF	TGTGCCAGCAGCCAAGAACAGGAACTAGACTACGAGCAGTACTTC
NA	TRBV4-3	NA	TRBJ1-5	CASSQEVQGNQPQHF	TGCGCCAGCAGCCAAGAAGTACAGGGAAATCAGCCCCAGCATTTT
NA	TRBV19	NA	TRBJ2-1	CASSKSGSYNEQFF	TGTGCCAGTAGTAAAAGCGGCAGCTACAATGAGCAGTTCTTC
NA	TRBV20-1	NA	TRBJ2-7	CSASRGNEQYF	TGCAGTGCTAGTCGTGGGAACGAGCAGTACTTC
NA	TRBV7-7	NA	TRBJ2-5	CASPRETQYF	TGTGCCAGCCCCCGGGAGACCCAGTACTTC
NA	TRBV7-3	once	TRBJ2-5	CASSLTVQETQYF	TGTGCCAGCAGCTTAACGGTTCAAGAGACCCAGTACTTC
TRBD1	TRBV29-1	NA	TRBJ1-1	CSVDWTGGEAFF	TGCAGCGTTGACTGGACAGGGGGGGAAGCTTTCTTT
NA	TRBV7-9	NA	TRBJ2-3	CASSHEAGRSTGDTQYF	TGTGCCAGCAGCCATGAAGCAGGCAGGTCGACAGGAGATACGCAGTATTTT
TRBD1	TRBV27	NA	TRBJ2-7	CASSLTGTGGFYEQYF	TGTGCCAGCAGTCTCACCGGGACAGGGGGCTTTTACGAGCAGTACTTC
TRBD1	TRBV19	NA	TRBJ2-3	CASSKDRSIPDTQYF	TGTGCCAGTAGCAAGGACAGGAGCATCCCAGATACGCAGTATTTT
NA	TRBV13	NA	TRBJ2-1	CASRGATSSYNEQFF	TGTGCCAGCAGGGGGGCGACTTCCTCCTACAATGAGCAGTTCTTC
NA	TRBV7-9	NA	TRBJ1-5	CASSLESIGNQPQHF	TGTGCCAGCAGCTTAGAGAGCATCGGCAATCAGCCCCAGCATTTT
TRBD2	TRBV7-3	NA	TRBJ2-7	CASSLTGGTTYEQYF	TGTGCCAGCAGCTTAACCGGGGGGACCACCTACGAGCAGTACTTC
NA	TRBV2	NA	TRBJ2-1	CASVSGRVNEQFF	TGTGCCAGCGTTAGCGGTAGGGTCAATGAGCAGTTCTTC
NA	TRBV21-1	NA	TRBJ1-1	CASSAGSTEAFF	TGTGCCAGCTCGGCAGGGAGCACTGAAGCTTTCTTT
TRBD1	TRBV5-6	NA	TRBJ1-5	CASSRRGREEPQHF	TGTGCCAGCAGCCGAAGGGGGCGAGAGGAGCCCCAGCATTTT
TRBD2	TRBV19	NA	TRBJ2-1	CASSTTGLAGGDEQFF	TGTGCCAGTAGTACGACTGGACTAGCGGGAGGGGATGAGCAGTTCTTC
NA	TRBV19	medium-sized	TRBJ1-5	CASSIGGAPNQPQHF	TGTGCCAGTAGTATAGGGGGGGCCCCAAATCAGCCCCAGCATTTT
NA	TRBV2	NA	TRBJ2-5	CASSEWTYQETQYF	TGTGCCAGCAGTGAATGGACGTACCAGGAGACCCAGTACTTC
TRBD1	TRBV11-2	NA	TRBJ2-7	CASSQTGASYEQYF	TGTGCCAGCAGCCAGACAGGGGCGTCCTACGAGCAGTACTTC
NA	TRBV5-1	NA	TRBJ2-3	CASSLATLSGQYF	TGCGCCAGCAGCTTGGCGACCCTCTCTGGGCAGTATTTT
NA	TRBV4-3	NA	TRBJ2-7	CASSQGRAYEQYF	TGCGCCAGCAGCCAAGGGCGGGCCTACGAGCAGTACTTC
NA	TRBV5-4	once	TRBJ2-1	CASSPGPSQNEQFF	TGTGCCAGCAGCCCGGGCCCCTCCCAAAATGAGCAGTTCTTC
NA	TRBV10-1	NA	TRBJ2-7	CASSPGTYEQYF	TGCGCCAGCAGTCCGGGTACCTACGAGCAGTACTTC
TRBD2	TRBV2	NA	TRBJ2-7	CASSGWTSGLNYEQYF	TGTGCCAGCAGCGGATGGACTAGCGGCTTAAACTACGAGCAGTACTTC
NA	TRBV10-3	NA	TRBJ2-1	CAISESYLGYNEQFF	TGTGCCATCAGTGAGTCGTATTTGGGGTACAATGAGCAGTTCTTC
NA	TRBV5-4	NA	TRBJ2-1	CASSYTGTRAYNEQFF	TGTGCCAGCAGCTATACCGGGACAAGGGCCTACAATGAGCAGTTCTTC
NA	TRBV11-2	NA	TRBJ2-2	CASSLRHGTGELFF	TGTGCCAGCAGCTTACGCCACGGCACCGGGGAGCTGTTTTTT
NA	TRBV6-6	NA	TRBJ2-1	CASSPGTHNEQFF	TGTGCCAGCAGCCCCGGGACGCACAATGAGCAGTTCTTC
TRBD1	TRBV30	NA	TRBJ2-2	CAWSSGQGFYGELFF	TGTGCCTGGAGTTCGGGACAGGGTTTCTACGGGGAGCTGTTTTTT
TRBD1	TRBV10-3	NA	TRBJ1-3	CAISDPDRRATSGNTIYF	TGTGCCATCAGTGACCCGGACAGGCGTGCTACCTCTGGAAACACCATATATTTT
TRBD2	TRBV6-1	NA	TRBJ2-5	CASNLAGEETQYF	TGTGCCAGCAACCTAGCGGGAGAAGAGACCCAGTACTTC
TRBD1	TRBV6-7	NA	TRBJ2-4	CASTSPGQQLKNIQYF	TGTGCCAGCACCTCACCGGGACAGCAGTTAAAAAACATTCAGTACTTC
TRBD1	TRBV4-2	once	TRBJ2-7	CASSHPMAGGFEQYF	TGTGCCAGCAGCCACCCGATGGCAGGGGGCTTCGAGCAGTACTTC
TRBD1	TRBV27	NA	TRBJ2-7	CASSLFGTGAYEQYF	TGTGCCAGCAGTTTGTTCGGGACAGGGGCCTACGAGCAGTACTTC
TRBD1	TRBV7-2	NA	TRBJ2-7	CASSPWDRGGEQYF	TGTGCCAGCAGCCCCTGGGACAGGGGCGGCGAGCAGTACTTC
NA	TRBV7-9	once	TRBJ2-7	CASSFSVGGTTHEQYF	TGTGCCAGCAGCTTTAGTGTCGGAGGGACGACCCACGAGCAGTACTTC
NA	TRBV7-6	NA	TRBJ2-1	CASSPPGLGSYNEQFF	TGTGCCAGCAGCCCCCCCGGTCTGGGGTCCTACAATGAGCAGTTCTTC
NA	TRBV28	NA	TRBJ2-1	CASSSTRSSYNEQFF	TGTGCCAGCAGTTCAACACGATCCTCCTACAATGAGCAGTTCTTC
TRBD2	TRBV28	NA	TRBJ2-5	CATSSGRAGETQYF	TGTGCCACCAGTAGCGGGAGGGCCGGTGAGACCCAGTACTTC